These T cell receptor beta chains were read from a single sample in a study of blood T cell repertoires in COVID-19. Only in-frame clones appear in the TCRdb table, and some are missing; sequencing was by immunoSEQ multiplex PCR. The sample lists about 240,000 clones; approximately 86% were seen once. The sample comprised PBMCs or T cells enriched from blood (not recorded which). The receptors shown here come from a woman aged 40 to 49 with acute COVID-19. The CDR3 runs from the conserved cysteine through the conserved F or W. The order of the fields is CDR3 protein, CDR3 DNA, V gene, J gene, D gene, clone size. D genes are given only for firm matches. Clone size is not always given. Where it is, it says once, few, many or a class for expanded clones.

CASSSNLEGQETQYF	TGTGCCAGCAGCTCTAATCTGGAGGGTCAAGAGACCCAGTACTTC	TRBV11-3	TRBJ2-5	.	.
CSVVTLDPTGELFF	TGCAGCGTTGTAACCCTAGATCCCACCGGGGAGCTGTTTTTT	TRBV29-1	TRBJ2-2	.	few
CASSELPGHFQGGELFF	TGTGCCAGCAGTGAACTTCCCGGGCATTTCCAGGGCGGGGAGCTGTTTTTT	TRBV2	TRBJ2-2	.	.
CASSTTGGGNNIQYF	TGTGCCAGCAGTACGACCGGCGGGGGGAACAACATTCAGTACTTC	TRBV27	TRBJ2-4	TRBD2	.
CASSLSLSGGYTF	TGCGCCAGCAGCTTGTCGTTGTCCGGGGGCTACACCTTC	TRBV5-1	TRBJ1-2	.	.
CASSVEDRIIYEQYF	TGTGCCAGCAGCGTAGAAGACAGGATTATCTACGAGCAGTACTTC	TRBV9	TRBJ2-7	.	.
CASSVVVGSKVELFF	TGTGCCAGCAGCGTAGTAGTCGGGTCTAAGGTGGAGCTGTTTTTT	TRBV9	TRBJ2-2	.	.
CASSPGTDTGELFF	TGTGCCAGTAGTCCAGGGACAGACACCGGGGAGCTGTTTTTT	TRBV19	TRBJ2-2	TRBD1	.
CASGPRGGAEQYF	TGTGCTAGTGGCCCCCGTGGAGGGGCCGAGCAGTACTTC	TRBV12-5	TRBJ2-7	.	.
CASSIADATGREAFF	TGTGCCAGTAGTATAGCTGACGCGACGGGTAGGGAAGCTTTCTTT	TRBV19	TRBJ1-1	.	.
CASNPADRSSYEQYF	TGTGCCAGCAACCCTGCGGACAGGAGCTCCTACGAGCAGTACTTC	TRBV7-9	TRBJ2-7	TRBD1	.
CASSLIPDTQYF	TGTGCCAGCAGCTTAATTCCGGATACGCAGTATTTT	TRBV11-2	TRBJ2-3	.	.
CASRRASGSGEQFF	TGTGCCAGCAGGCGGGCTAGCGGGAGTGGTGAGCAGTTCTTC	TRBV2	TRBJ2-1	TRBD2	.
CASTSQLAGVYEQYF	TGTGCCAGCACCTCTCAACTAGCGGGAGTGTACGAGCAGTACTTC	TRBV7-9	TRBJ2-7	TRBD2	.
CASSTDREFYEQYF	TGCGCCAGCAGCACGGACAGGGAGTTCTACGAGCAGTACTTC	TRBV5-1	TRBJ2-7	TRBD1	.
CASSQGSGSEQYF	TGTGCCAGCAGTCAAGGATCCGGGAGCGAGCAGTACTTC	TRBV27	TRBJ2-7	.	once
CASRRTSGRGGRETQYF	TGTGCCAGCAGGAGAACTAGCGGGAGAGGGGGAAGAGAGACCCAGTACTTC	TRBV2	TRBJ2-5	TRBD2	few
CASSYLGQGIGNSPLHF	TGTGCCAGCAGCTACTTGGGACAGGGGATAGGTAATTCACCCCTCCACTTT	TRBV3-1/TRBV3-2	TRBJ1-6	TRBD1	.
CASSDPVHPSGNTIYF	TGTGCCAGCAGTGATCCAGTTCACCCCTCTGGAAACACCATATATTTT	TRBV6-4	TRBJ1-3	.	.
CASSLRWTGNQPQHF	TGTGCTAGCAGCTTAAGGTGGACAGGGAATCAGCCCCAGCATTTT	TRBV7-7	TRBJ1-5	TRBD1	.
CASSLDRANTIYF	TGTGCCAGCAGCTTAGACAGGGCCAACACCATATATTTT	TRBV7-8	TRBJ1-3	.	.
CASTMTASLTGSNIQYF	TGTGCCAGTACCATGACGGCGAGCTTGACAGGGTCCAACATTCAGTACTTC	TRBV19	TRBJ2-4	TRBD1	.
CASSAGATNEKLFF	TGTGCCAGCAGTGCAGGGGCGACTAATGAAAAACTGTTTTTT	TRBV2	TRBJ1-4	.	.
CASSPSRYTEAFF	TGTGCCAGCTCACCGTCGCGGTACACTGAAGCTTTCTTT	TRBV18	TRBJ1-1	.	.
CASSLAASGSLGEQFF	TGCGCCAGCAGCTTGGCGGCTAGCGGGAGCTTGGGTGAGCAGTTCTTC	TRBV5-1	TRBJ2-1	TRBD2	.
CASSFSGGDRNQPQHF	TGTGCCAGCAGCTTTTCTGGGGGGGATCGCAATCAGCCCCAGCATTTT	TRBV5-6	TRBJ1-5	.	.
CASSLQGAGTEAFF	TGTGCCAGCAGCTTACAGGGGGCTGGTACTGAAGCTTTCTTT	TRBV7-3	TRBJ1-1	TRBD1	.
CAWSVQGRDTEAFF	TGTGCCTGGAGTGTACAGGGCCGGGACACTGAAGCTTTCTTT	TRBV30	TRBJ1-1	.	.
CASSLVGTGGPFNEKLFF	TGTGCCAGCAGCTTGGTAGGGACAGGCGGGCCCTTTAATGAAAAACTGTTTTTT	TRBV5-5	TRBJ1-4	TRBD1	.
CASSQVAGDEQFF	TGCGCCAGCAGCCAAGTAGCGGGAGATGAGCAGTTCTTC	TRBV4-1	TRBJ2-1	TRBD2	once
CASSSSPSADTQYF	TGTGCCAGCAGCTCCTCCCCCTCGGCAGATACGCAGTATTTT	TRBV7-9	TRBJ2-3	.	.
CASNRQGPDGTQYF	TGCGCCAGCAATAGACAGGGCCCCGATGGGACCCAGTACTTC	TRBV5-1	TRBJ2-5	TRBD1	.
CASSDQGAINEQYF	TGTGCCAGCAGTGACCAGGGGGCAATCAACGAGCAGTACTTC	TRBV6-1	TRBJ2-7	TRBD1	once
CASSIDPGTAPYGYTF	TGTGCCAGTAGTATAGACCCCGGGACAGCGCCCTATGGCTACACCTTC	TRBV19	TRBJ1-2	TRBD1	.
CASSSRLSPLHF	TGTGCCAGTAGTTCACGACTCTCACCCCTCCACTTT	TRBV19	TRBJ1-6	.	few
CASSRRLAGDKFF	TGTGCCAGCTCCAGGAGACTAGCGGGAGACAAGTTCTTC	TRBV2	TRBJ2-1	TRBD2	.
CASSLLQGGGELFF	TGTGCCAGCAGCTTACTTCAGGGGGGCGGGGAGCTGTTTTTT	TRBV11-2	TRBJ2-2	.	.